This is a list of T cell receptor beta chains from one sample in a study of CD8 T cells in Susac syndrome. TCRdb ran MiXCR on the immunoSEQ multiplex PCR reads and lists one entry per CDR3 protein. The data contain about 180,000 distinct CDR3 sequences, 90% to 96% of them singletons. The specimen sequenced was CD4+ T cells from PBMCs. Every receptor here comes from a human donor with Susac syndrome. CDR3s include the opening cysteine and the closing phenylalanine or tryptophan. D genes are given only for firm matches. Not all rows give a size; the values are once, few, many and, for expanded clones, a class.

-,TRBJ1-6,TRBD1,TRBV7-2,CASSPVRQGSGDSPLHF,TGTGCCAGCAGCCCGGTCCGACAGGGATCAGGGGATTCACCCCTCCACTTT
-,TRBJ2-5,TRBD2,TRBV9,CASSVGGGVRETQYF,TGTGCCAGCAGCGTAGGGGGGGGAGTAAGGGAGACCCAGTACTTC
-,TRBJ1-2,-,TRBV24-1,CATSDPPTDYGYTF,TGTGCCACCAGTGACCCCCCGACGGACTATGGCTACACCTTC
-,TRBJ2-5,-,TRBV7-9,CASSLVQGSGETQYF,TGTGCCAGCAGCTTAGTACAGGGTAGCGGAGAGACCCAGTACTTC
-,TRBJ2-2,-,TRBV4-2,CASSQDQGTGELFF,TGTGCCAGCAGCCAAGATCAAGGAACCGGGGAGCTGTTTTTT
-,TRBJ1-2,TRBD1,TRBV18,CASSPKSGTANYGYTF,TGTGCCAGCTCACCAAAATCCGGGACAGCTAATTATGGCTACACCTTC
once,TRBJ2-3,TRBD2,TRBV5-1,CASSHLADIGDTQYF,TGCGCCAGCAGCCATCTAGCGGACATCGGGGATACGCAGTATTTT
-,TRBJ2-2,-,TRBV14,CASSQEWTGELFF,TGTGCCAGCAGCCAAGAATGGACCGGGGAGCTGTTTTTT
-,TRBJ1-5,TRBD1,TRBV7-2,CASSAGTDLYSNQPQHF,TGTGCCAGCAGTGCCGGGACAGACCTATATAGCAATCAGCCCCAGCATTTT
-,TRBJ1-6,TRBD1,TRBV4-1,CASSQVLIGGLDSPLHF,TGCGCCAGCAGCCAAGTCCTGATAGGGGGCCTAGATTCACCCCTCCACTTT
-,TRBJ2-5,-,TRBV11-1,CASSRYEKTQYF,TGTGCCAGCAGCCGTTATGAAAAGACCCAGTACTTC
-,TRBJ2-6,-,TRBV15,CATRSAGGIGANVLTF,TGTGCCACCCGGTCGGCAGGGGGGATTGGGGCCAACGTCCTGACTTTC
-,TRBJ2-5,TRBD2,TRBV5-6,CASSPRGLEETQYF,TGTGCCAGCAGCCCCCGGGGACTAGAAGAGACCCAGTACTTC
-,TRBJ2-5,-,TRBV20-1,CSARGTTGRPETQYF,TGCAGTGCTAGAGGGACAACAGGGCGTCCAGAGACCCAGTACTTC
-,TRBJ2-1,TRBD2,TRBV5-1,CASSFRAGDNEQFF,TGCGCCAGCAGCTTTCGAGCGGGGGATAATGAGCAGTTCTTC
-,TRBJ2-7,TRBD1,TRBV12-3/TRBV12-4,CASSTQGAIHEQYF,TGTGCCAGCAGTACTCAGGGGGCGATCCACGAGCAGTACTTC
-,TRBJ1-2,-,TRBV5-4,CASSLDHRIQGGYTF,TGTGCCAGCAGCTTGGACCACAGGATTCAGGGTGGCTACACCTTC
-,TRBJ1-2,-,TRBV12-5,CASGLVPGHGYTF,TGTGCTAGTGGTTTGGTACCAGGGCATGGCTACACCTTC